Below are 4 T cell receptor beta chains sequenced from a single sample in a study of PD-L1 blockade in urothelial cancer. Some clones are missing from TCRdb's copy, which holds only in-frame ones; the method was immunoSEQ multiplex PCR. The sample shows just over 50,000 clones, about 86% of them seen only once. Sequencing was performed on PBMCs, taken around atezolizumab (anti-PD-L1) treatment. Receptors originate from a man in his 60s with urothelial cancer.

This clone was seen only once. The chain has TRBV7-9 and TRBJ1-1, with 8 bases identical to TRBD1. The V and J ends lost 7 bases and 4 bases, in that order; junction bases with no gene match: 2. CDR1 and CDR2 (germline): SEHNR, FQNEAQ (reference sequence). The CDR3 contains 12 residues. In nucleotides, the CDR3 is TGTGCCAGCATTGGACAGGGCACTGAAGCTTTCTTT. Encoded protein: CASIGQGTEAFF.

This chain joins TRBV7-3 and TRBJ2-3; 7 nucleotides match TRBD1. The CDR3 is 15 amino acids. Germline CDR1 is SGHTA and CDR2 is FQGTGA. Trimming cost V 6 bases and J 0 bases; bases outside gene matches: 6. CDR3 nucleotide sequence: TGTGCCAGCAGTACCACAGGGGCTAGCACAGATACGCAGTATTTT. This encodes CASSTTGASTDTQYF.

The gene calls are TRBV5-1 and TRBJ2-4; D possibly corresponds to TRBD2 (7 bases). The CDR3 length is 18 residues. Germline V gene data show CDR1 as SGHRS and CDR2 as YFSETQ. V lost 4 bases to trimming and J lost 2 bases, with 22 bases between them. The CDR3 sequence is CASSPRGGATLTKNIQYF. The CDR3 DNA is TGCGCCAGCAGCCCAAGGGGGGGGGCCACGCTAACCAAAAACATTCAGTACTTC.

The rearrangement joins TRBV5-1 to TRBJ1-3; TRBD1 aligns across 12 bases. This CDR3 has 16 residues. The germline V gene has CDR1 SGHRS and CDR2 YFSETQ. The J segment lost 2 bases and the V segment lost 2 bases, leaving 2 bases of the junction unmatched. As DNA, the CDR3 is TGCGCCAGCAGCTTCAGGGACAGGGGGCCTGGAAACACCATATATTTT. Residues: CASSFRDRGPGNTIYF.